This TCR beta chain stems from a study of blood T cell repertoires in COVID-19 (TCRdb year 2020). In terms of the full investigation: Collaborator samples came from the United States, Italy and Spain and covered acute and convalescent phases of COVID-19. A de-identified subject ID, COVID-19 status, age in years and sex were almost always included in the sample metadata. Deeply sampled blood TCRbeta repertoires from subjects exposed to, actively infected with, or recovered from COVID-19 were included in the dataset. Where available, HLA class I and class II types were taken from metadata supplied by the sample provider and were not determined by assay-based typing. The material from the prospective study consisted of cDNA or gDNA derived from T cells, B-cell-depleted T cells, or PBMCs. Samples came from the ongoing ImmuneRACE study (first 160 participants) plus 1,254 subjects from 6 global collaborators. A freely available public database, intended as a resource for researchers studying the immune response to SARS-CoV-2, is where the repertoires were released.

Collaborating institutions collected whole blood in K2EDTA tubes following their own protocols. For TCRbeta analysis, collaborators shipped samples as frozen whole blood, isolated PBMCs, or DNA extracted from either of those sample types. A note on this clone: Its antigen is not yet known. Base qualities are missing; no much larger clone stands one base away.

What the study reported, not specific to this receptor: The quantity of clinical and demographic metadata differed by source and by participant and was supplied without curation.

Deletion took 5 bases off V and 5 bases off J, with a span of 15 bases between the germline ends. The germline V gene sets CDR1 to SGHVS and CDR2 to FQNEAQ. Its CDR3 holds 14 amino acids, cysteine through phenylalanine. The entry retains the CDR3 DNA only, 42 bases that are in frame from base 1. TCRbeta CDR3 regions were amplified from genomic DNA using the immunoSEQ Assay, a bias-controlled multiplex PCR. The published analysis was carried out like this. The number of nucleated cells in each sample was estimated by amplification of reference gene primers within the assay. Sequence reads were collapsed and filtered to measure the absolute abundance of every unique TCRbeta CDR3 rearrangement. For each sample, productive Simpson clonality was calculated by taking the square root of Simpson's diversity index across productive rearrangements. TCRdb stores this immuneACCESS table with in-frame sequences only. Part of the clones is absent; in the studies checked, under half of the shortfall reflects unresolved V genes, and no reason is known for the rest. Clone size and the V and J calls come from that table; the DNA yielded D and trimming. The sample table holds approximately 110,000 clones, of which approximately 89% were seen once. 4% to 5% of the sample belongs to the ten largest clones.

Rearrangement joined TRBV7-8 to TRBJ1-2; the D gene is perhaps TRBD1, from 6 matching bases. Sequencing input: peripheral blood. This TCR came from a man between 35 and 55 years old with acute or convalescent COVID-19. The CDR3 reads CASSPLQGLYGYTF. The DNA sequence is TGTGCCAGCAGCCCATTACAGGGCCTATATGGCTACACCTTC. Reference TRBV7-8 and TRBJ1-2 proteins supply the regions before and after the CDR3; the full variable domain is: GAGVSQSPRYKVAKRGQDVALRCDPISGHVSLFWYQQALGQGPEFLTYFQNEAQLDKSGLPSDRFFAERPEGSVSTLKIQRTQQEDSAVYLCASSPLQGLYGYTFGSGTRLTVV.